This TCR beta chain was recorded in a study of shared clonotypes between healthy human individuals. Whole-study results and caveats: With few donors, the genetic and exposure-history diversity represented was limited. Depth of sequencing was expected to influence donor clonotype sharing. Sorted-subset sequencing, rarefaction showed, was incomplete despite large depth.

This clone was detected once. The target antigen is unknown. The table came from immunoSEQ multiplex PCR; TCRdb's copy has only in-frame clones and leaves some out. The data hold around 2,000,000 clones, with roughly 96% observed a single time. This receptor was taken from a man aged 18 to 29 in good health. Sequenced input: naive CD4+ T cells sorted from blood. Subset here: CD45RA+ positively selected.

DNA for the CDR3: TGTGCCAGCAGTTACTGGGGTAGGGGGCAGTTCTTC. This gives the protein CASSYWGRGQFF. V gene TRBV6-5 combines with J gene TRBJ2-1; D is possibly TRBD1 (5 bases). With 1 base removed from V and 12 bases from J, the gap between germline ends came to 10 bases. Germline assignment: CDR1 MNHEY and CDR2 SVGAGI. The CDR3 is 12 residues long.